This entry concerns a single T cell receptor (beta chain). These data are taken from a study of CD8+ T cells in alopecia areata. RNA extraction and reverse transcription yielded cDNA as sequencing template. TCRdb's copy holds only in-frame clones and misses some; the assay was immunoSEQ multiplex PCR. The repertoire holds tens of thousands of clones, with 29% as singletons. This CDR3 is 12 amino acids long. CDR1 is MNHEY and CDR2 is SMNVEV in the germline V gene (reference sequence). V was cut by 6 bases and J by 4 bases, with 4 bases left in between. Noted treatment: oral pan-JAK inhibitor, 5-10 mg twice daily.

This TCR was recovered from a human donor with alopecia areata. This chain connects TRBV27 to TRBJ2-6; D call uncertain. The sequencing here drew on CD8+ T cells sorted from blood, taken at week 4, from a patient treated with tofacitinib. The CDR3 spells CASREGANVLTF. For the CDR3, the DNA is TGTGCCAGCAGGGAAGGGGCCAACGTCCTGACTTTC.